The 21 T cell receptor beta chains listed next were all sequenced from one sample in a study of T cells in Graves' hyperthyroidism and ophthalmopathy. The source material, RNA transcripts, was used to amplify TCR beta CDR3 regions. Carried out on the TCR CDR3, a first-round RT-PCR used the HTBI primer set. TCRdb reprocessed the multiplex PCR reads via MiXCR and lists one record per CDR3 protein. The repertoire includes about 560,000 distinct CDR3 sequences, approximately 15% of them detected once, and about 18% sits in the top ten. Sequences were obtained from blood. These receptors were taken from a woman younger than 30 with Graves' hyperthyroidism.

This clonotype appeared many times. J is TRBJ2-1 and V is TRBV27; the D call may be TRBD1 or TRBD2 (5 bases each). Germline V gene data show CDR1 as MNHEY and CDR2 as SMNVEV (reference sequence). The CDR3 loop spans 15 amino acids. Trimming cost V 3 bases and J 0 bases, with 9 bases left between them. CDR3 amino acids: CASSFSGSSYNEQFF. The CDR3 DNA follows: TGTGCCAGCAGTTTCTCAGGGAGCTCCTACAATGAGCAGTTCTTC.

The rearrangement joins TRBV7-9 to TRBJ1-6, with TRBD1 as a possible D gene (5 bases). From germline, CDR1 is SEHNR and CDR2 FQNEAQ (reference sequence). This CDR3 contains 18 residues. Between the trimmed V and J ends, which lost 5 bases and 0 bases, there was a span of 17 bases. The chain's CDR3 is CASSGGSGTVSYNSPLHF. CDR3 DNA sequence: TGTGCCAGCAGCGGGGGGTCCGGGACCGTCTCCTATAATTCACCCCTCCACTTT.

The chain links TRBV28 to TRBJ2-7; 11 bases match TRBD2. CDR3 length: 15 residues. V dropped 7 bases and J dropped 5; count of bases not matched to a gene: 10. Germline-derived CDR1 and CDR2 are MDHEN and SYDVKM. The CDR3 bases are TGTGCCAGCATAAATAGCGGGAGGGCCAAGAACGAGCAGTACTTC. Amino acid sequence: CASINSGRAKNEQYF.

The sample holds a few counts of this clonotype. One end of the junction varies from germline; a read error may be responsible. V is TRBV10-2 and J is TRBJ1-1; D ambiguous. The CDR3 totals 13 residues. Germline CDR1 is WSHSY and CDR2 is SAAADI. The CDR3 spells CASREGVNTEAFF. The CDR3, as DNA: TGCGCCAGCCGTGAGGGTGTGAACACTGAAGCTTTCTTT.

A few counts support this clonotype. The chain recombines TRBV20-1 with TRBJ2-4; TRBD1 might be the D (6 bases). CDR1 and CDR2 from the germline V gene are DFQATT and SNEGSKA (reference sequence). CDR3 length equals 14 residues. V was cut by 4 bases and J by 5 bases, with 15 bases left in between. The CDR3 DNA reads TGCAGTGCTACCCAGGGGAGAACAGAAAACATTCAGTACTTC. It specifies CSATQGRTENIQYF.

This clonotype was counted ten times or more. The genes are TRBV28 and TRBJ2-7; D is undetermined. Germline CDR1 MDHEN, CDR2 SYDVKM. This CDR3 comprises 11 residues. Trimming pared 10 bases from V and 4 bases from J, leaving 11 bases between. The CDR3 sequence is CATSRAYEQYF. As DNA, the CDR3 is TGTGCCACTTCACGAGCTTACGAGCAGTACTTC.

This clonotype came up many times. CDR3 residues: CSARDSPGRVDEQYF. CDR3 sequence (DNA): TGCAGTGCTAGAGATAGCCCCGGGAGAGTTGACGAGCAGTACTTC. The chain joins TRBV20-1 to TRBJ2-7, with D possibly being TRBD2 (6 bases). This CDR3 contains 15 residues. Trimming removed 0 bases from V and 5 bases from J, with 17 bases in between. Germline lookup yields CDR1 DFQATT and CDR2 SNEGSKA (reference sequence).

This clonotype was seen at least ten times. The rearrangement joins TRBV7-2 to TRBJ2-3, with D possibly matching TRBD2 (5 bases). Germline assignment: CDR1 SGHTA and CDR2 FQGNSA. Trimming took 6 bases from V and 1 from J, leaving 17 bases between them. The CDR3 length is 16 residues. The DNA for the CDR3 is TGTGCCAGCAGACCCAGTGTCGGGATTGGCACAGATACGCAGTATTTT. It translates to CASRPSVGIGTDTQYF. The full variable domain, its missing parts supplied by reference TRBV7-2 and TRBJ2-3, is GAGVSQSPSNKVTEKGKDVELRCDPISGHTALYWYRQSLGQGLEFLIYFQGNSAPDKSGLPSDRFSAERTGGSVSTLTIQRTQQEDSAVYLCASRPSVGIGTDTQYFGPGTRLTVL.

This clonotype was recorded at least ten times. This chain links TRBV2 with TRBJ1-1, with a possible D match to TRBD1 (5 bases). The CDR3 is 15 residues long. The germline V gene has CDR1 SNHLY and CDR2 FYNNEI. With 10 bases removed from V and 0 bases from J, the gap between germline ends came to 18 bases. The CDR3: CATSPRTQMNTEAFF. CDR3 DNA: TGTGCCACCTCCCCTCGGACACAAATGAACACTGAAGCTTTCTTT.

This clonotype was picked up a small number of times. The chain links TRBV20-1 to TRBJ2-3; TRBD2 agrees at 9 bases. V gave up 6 bases and J gave up 6 bases; unmatched junction bases: 16. This CDR3 region has 16 residues. The germline CDR1 and CDR2 sequences are DFQATT and SNEGSKA (reference sequence). The CDR3: CSAPPGGRAGVDTQYF. The CDR3 DNA reads as TGCAGTGCCCCCCCTGGCGGGAGGGCCGGAGTGGATACGCAGTATTTT.

This clonotype was observed many times. The V and J genes are TRBV28 and TRBJ2-1; a possible D gene is TRBD2 (6 bases). The CDR3 sequence is 16 residues long. Between the trimmed V and J ends, which lost 2 bases and 1 base, there was a span of 12 bases. The germline V gene encodes CDR1 MDHEN and CDR2 SYDVKM. The DNA for the CDR3 is TGTGCCAGCAGTTTAGCCCTCCGGGGGTCCTACAATGAGCAGTTCTTC. Protein: CASSLALRGSYNEQFF.

This chain uses TRBV14 with TRBJ2-3, with 9 bases that match TRBD2. V was pared by 0 bases and J by 2 bases, with 12 bases of the junction left unmatched. Looked up from germline, CDR1 is SGHDN and CDR2 is FVKESK. This CDR3 is 19 amino acids long. The CDR3 region is CASSQEGLRRTSDTDTQYF. In nucleotides, the CDR3 is TGTGCCAGCAGCCAAGAAGGGCTTCGTAGGACTAGCGACACAGATACGCAGTATTTT. Based on the CDR3 plus reference TRBV14 and TRBJ2-3, the full variable domain is EAGVTQFPSHSVIEKGQTVTLRCDPISGHDNLYWYRRVMGKEIKFLLHFVKESKQDESGMPNNRFLAERTGGTYSTLKVQPAELEDSGVYFCASSQEGLRRTSDTDTQYFGPGTRLTVL.

The chain has TRBV4-1 and TRBJ2-5; 7 bases map to TRBD1. This CDR3 region has 15 residues. V lost 3 bases and J lost 5; bases outside the gene matches: 9. CDR1 MGHRA and CDR2 YSYEKL come from the germline V gene. The CDR3, as DNA: TGCGCCAGCAGCCACTTACAGGGGATGGTGGAGACCCAGTACTTC. It yields the protein CASSHLQGMVETQYF.

The rearrangement uses TRBV19 and TRBJ2-7, with a possible D match to TRBD1 (5 bases). CDR3 size: 13 residues. Looked up from germline, CDR1 is LNHDA and CDR2 is SQIVND (reference sequence). The germline V and J ends were trimmed by 3 bases and 5 bases, with 11 bases remaining between them. CDR3 region: CASSMTRVNEQYF. CDR3 DNA: TGTGCCAGTAGTATGACCAGGGTAAACGAGCAGTACTTC.

This clonotype was detected once. The rearrangement uses TRBV28 and TRBJ1-1; 7 bases are shared with TRBD1. The ends lost 5 bases at V and 11 bases at J; junction bases unmatched: 11. CDR1 and CDR2 from the germline V gene are MDHEN and SYDVKM. The CDR3 contains 13 residues. Here the CDR3 reads CASSPHQGVTAFF. The CDR3 bases are TGTGCCAGCAGTCCCCATCAGGGGGTTACGGCTTTCTTT.

The chain links TRBV3-1 to TRBJ1-2; the D gene is possibly TRBD1 (6 bases). V was clipped by 0 bases and J by 3 bases, with 11 bases between them. Germline CDR1 LGHDT, CDR2 YNNKEL (reference sequence). The CDR3 loop spans 15 amino acids. The DNA of the CDR3 is TGTGCCAGCAGCCAAGAAGTAGCAGGGGACTATGGCTACACCTTC. Translating gives CASSQEVAGDYGYTF.

The rearrangement links TRBV5-4 to TRBJ2-1, with 7 bases identical to TRBD2. V lost 2 bases, J lost 5 bases, and 7 bases stayed unmatched. The CDR3 spans 15 residues. Germline V gene lookup returns CDR1 SGHNT and CDR2 YYREEE (reference sequence). CDR3 region: CASSLRLAPNNEQFF. CDR3 nucleotide sequence: TGTGCCAGCAGCTTAAGACTAGCACCTAACAATGAGCAGTTCTTC.

This clonotype was counted many times. The chain combines TRBV28 with TRBJ2-7; D gene ambiguous. The CDR3 is 13 residues long. Germline CDR1 and CDR2: MDHEN and SYDVKM. The V end was cut by 3 bases, the J end by 4 bases, with 10 bases between. CDR3 region: CASSFLLTYEQYF. Here the CDR3 DNA reads TGTGCCAGCAGTTTCCTTCTCACGTACGAGCAGTACTTC.

This chain uses TRBV2 with TRBJ2-1; 11 bases align to TRBD2. V lost 6 bases to trimming and J lost 10 bases; unmatched junction nucleotides: 14. CDR3 size: 16 residues. CDR1 is SNHLY, CDR2 FYNNEI, per germline. The chain's CDR3 is CASRATSGGLVGEQFF. The CDR3 nucleotides are TGTGCCAGCAGGGCTACTAGCGGGGGCTTGGTGGGGGAGCAGTTCTTC.

This clonotype came up a few times. The genes are TRBV7-3 and TRBJ2-2; 8 nucleotides line up with TRBD2. Trimming at V came to 5 bases and at J to 3 bases, leaving 14 bases not matched to a gene. This CDR3 region has 18 residues. Germline-derived CDR1 and CDR2 are SGHTA and FQGTGA. CDR3 nucleotide sequence: TGTGCCAGCAGCATTCTCGGCGGAGCGGGGGCGGACACCGGGGAGCTGTTTTTT. It yields the protein CASSILGGAGADTGELFF.

This clonotype was recorded a few times. Sequence at one end of the junction differs from germline and may be a read error. The chain uses TRBV20-1 and TRBJ2-5, with a weak D call TRBD1 (5 bases). Germline V gene sequence: CDR1 DFQATT, CDR2 SNEGSKA (reference sequence). The CDR3 runs 15 residues. This CDR3 is CSARGQKIGQETQYF. The CDR3 nucleotides are TGCAGTGCTAGGGGGCAGAAAATTGGGCAAGAGACCCAGTACTTT.